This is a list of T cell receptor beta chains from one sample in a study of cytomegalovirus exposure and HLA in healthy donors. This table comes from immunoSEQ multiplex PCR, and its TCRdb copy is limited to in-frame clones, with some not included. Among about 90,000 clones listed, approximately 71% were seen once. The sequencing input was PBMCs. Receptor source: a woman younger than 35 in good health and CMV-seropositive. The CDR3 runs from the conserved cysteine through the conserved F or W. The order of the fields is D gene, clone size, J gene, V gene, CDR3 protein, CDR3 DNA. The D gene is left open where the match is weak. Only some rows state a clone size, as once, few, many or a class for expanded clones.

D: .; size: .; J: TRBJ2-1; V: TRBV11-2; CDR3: CASSHRNEQFF; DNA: TGTGCCAGCAGTCACAGGAATGAGCAGTTCTTC
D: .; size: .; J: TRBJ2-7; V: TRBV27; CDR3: CASSLSGLDTYEQYF; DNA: TGTGCCAGCAGTTTATCCGGTCTTGATACCTACGAGCAGTACTTC
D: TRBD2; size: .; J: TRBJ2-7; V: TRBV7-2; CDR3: CASSLASGRAEYF; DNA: TGTGCCAGCAGCTTAGCGAGCGGGAGAGCCGAGTACTTC
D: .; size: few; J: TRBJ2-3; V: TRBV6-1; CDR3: CASSPLTLGTDTQYF; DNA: TGTGCCAGCAGTCCATTAACATTGGGCACAGATACGCAGTATTTT
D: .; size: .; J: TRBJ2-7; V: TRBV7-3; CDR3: CASSSQRSGEQYF; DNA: TGTGCCAGCAGCTCTCAGCGGTCGGGGGAGCAGTACTTC
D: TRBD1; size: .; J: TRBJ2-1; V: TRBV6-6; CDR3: CASHPTGGIYNEQFF; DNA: TGTGCCAGCCATCCCACAGGGGGCATCTACAATGAGCAGTTCTTC
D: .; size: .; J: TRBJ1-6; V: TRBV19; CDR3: CASSTKVAGGLTPLHF; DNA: TGTGCCAGTAGTACGAAAGTGGCGGGGGGCTTGACACCCCTCCACTTT
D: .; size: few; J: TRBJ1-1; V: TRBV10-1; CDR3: CASSVPHGGAPGTEAFF; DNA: TGCGCCAGCAGTGTCCCACACGGTGGGGCCCCCGGCACTGAAGCTTTCTTT
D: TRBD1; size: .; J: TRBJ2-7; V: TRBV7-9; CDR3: CASSPRSGTAYEQYF; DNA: TGTGCCAGCAGCCCCCGGTCCGGGACAGCCTACGAGCAGTACTTC
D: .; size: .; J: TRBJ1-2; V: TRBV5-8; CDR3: CASSYRDRSNYGYTF; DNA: TGTGCCAGCAGCTACAGGGACCGATCTAACTATGGCTACACCTTC
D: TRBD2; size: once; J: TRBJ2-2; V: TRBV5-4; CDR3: CASTGRAANTGELFF; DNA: TGTGCCAGCACAGGGAGGGCCGCGAACACCGGGGAGCTGTTTTTT
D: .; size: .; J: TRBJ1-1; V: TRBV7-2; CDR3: CASSLAANTEAFF; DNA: TGTGCCAGCAGCTTAGCAGCGAACACTGAAGCTTTCTTT
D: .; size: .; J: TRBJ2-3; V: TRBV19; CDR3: CASSMSSGSTDTQYF; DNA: TGTGCCAGTAGTATGTCAAGCGGGAGCACAGATACGCAGTATTTT
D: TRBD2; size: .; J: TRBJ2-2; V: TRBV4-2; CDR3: CASSQDPSGVANTGELFF; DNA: TGTGCCAGCAGCCAAGATCCTAGCGGGGTCGCGAACACCGGGGAGCTGTTTTTT
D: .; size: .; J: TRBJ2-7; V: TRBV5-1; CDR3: CASSFGTNYEQYF; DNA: TGCGCCAGCAGCTTCGGGACAAACTACGAGCAGTACTTC
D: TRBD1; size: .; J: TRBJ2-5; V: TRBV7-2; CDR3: CASSFDRGWQETQYF; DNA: TGTGCCAGCAGCTTCGACAGGGGGTGGCAAGAGACCCAGTACTTC
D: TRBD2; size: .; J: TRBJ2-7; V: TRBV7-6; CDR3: CASSEASGGSEQYF; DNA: TGTGCCAGCAGCGAAGCTAGCGGGGGAAGCGAGCAGTACTTC
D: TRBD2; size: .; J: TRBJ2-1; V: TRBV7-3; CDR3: CASSLTLPSGGVFF; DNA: TGTGCCAGCAGCTTAACTTTGCCTAGCGGGGGTGTGTTCTTC
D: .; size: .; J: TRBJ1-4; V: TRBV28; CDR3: CASSSPGGLNEKLFF; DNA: TGTGCCAGCAGTTCCCCCGGAGGTTTAAATGAAAAACTGTTTTTT